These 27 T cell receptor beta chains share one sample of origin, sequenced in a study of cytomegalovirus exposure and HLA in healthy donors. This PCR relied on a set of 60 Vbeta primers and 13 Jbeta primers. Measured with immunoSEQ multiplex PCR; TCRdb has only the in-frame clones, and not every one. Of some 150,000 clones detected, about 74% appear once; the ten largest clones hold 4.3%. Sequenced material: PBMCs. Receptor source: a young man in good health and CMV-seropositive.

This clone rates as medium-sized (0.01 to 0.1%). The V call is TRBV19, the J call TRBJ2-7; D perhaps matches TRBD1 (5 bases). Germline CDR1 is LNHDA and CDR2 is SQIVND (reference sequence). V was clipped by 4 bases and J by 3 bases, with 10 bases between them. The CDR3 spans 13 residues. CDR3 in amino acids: CASSSQGYYEQYF. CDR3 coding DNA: TGTGCCAGTAGTAGCCAGGGATACTACGAGCAGTACTTC.

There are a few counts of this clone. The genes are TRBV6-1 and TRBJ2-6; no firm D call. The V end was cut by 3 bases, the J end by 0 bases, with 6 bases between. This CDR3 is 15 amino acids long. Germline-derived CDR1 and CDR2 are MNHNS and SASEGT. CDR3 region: CASSDLSSGANVLTF. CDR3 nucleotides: TGTGCCAGCAGTGATCTGAGCTCTGGGGCCAACGTCCTGACTTTC.

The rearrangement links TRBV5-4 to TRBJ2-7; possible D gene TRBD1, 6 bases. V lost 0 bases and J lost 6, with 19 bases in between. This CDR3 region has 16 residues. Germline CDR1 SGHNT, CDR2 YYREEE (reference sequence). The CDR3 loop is CASSLAKHRVGSEQYF. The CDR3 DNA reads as TGTGCCAGCAGCTTGGCCAAACACAGGGTTGGAAGCGAGCAGTACTTC.

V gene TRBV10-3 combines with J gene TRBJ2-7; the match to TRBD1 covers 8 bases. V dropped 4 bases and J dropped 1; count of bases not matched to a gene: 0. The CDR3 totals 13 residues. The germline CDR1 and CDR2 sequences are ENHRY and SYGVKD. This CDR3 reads CAISGDRSYEQYF. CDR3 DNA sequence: TGTGCCATCAGTGGGGACAGGTCCTACGAGCAGTACTTC.

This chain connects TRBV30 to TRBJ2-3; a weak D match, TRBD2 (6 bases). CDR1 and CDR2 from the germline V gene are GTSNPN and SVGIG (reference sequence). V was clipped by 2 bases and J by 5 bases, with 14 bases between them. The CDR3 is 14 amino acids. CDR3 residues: CAWSLESAGDTQYF. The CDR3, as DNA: TGTGCCTGGAGTCTCGAGTCAGCGGGAGATACGCAGTATTTT.

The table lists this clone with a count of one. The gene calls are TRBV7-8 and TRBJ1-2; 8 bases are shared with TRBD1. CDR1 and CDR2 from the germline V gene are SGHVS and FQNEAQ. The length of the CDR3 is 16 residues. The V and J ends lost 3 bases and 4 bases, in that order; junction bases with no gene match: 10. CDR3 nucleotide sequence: TGTGCCAGCAGCTTCCTAATGGGACAGGAAGGCTATGGCTACACCTTC. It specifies CASSFLMGQEGYGYTF.

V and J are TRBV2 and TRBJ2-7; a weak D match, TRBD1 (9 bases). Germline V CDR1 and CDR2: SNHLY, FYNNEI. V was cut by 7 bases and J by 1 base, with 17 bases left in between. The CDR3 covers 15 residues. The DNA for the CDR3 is TGTGCCAGCATAGCGGGGACAGGGACTTCCTACGAGCAGTACTTC. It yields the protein CASIAGTGTSYEQYF.

The CDR3 here is CASSSNGQGNQPQHF. CDR3 DNA: TGTGCCAGCAGTTCTAACGGACAGGGGAATCAGCCCCAGCATTTT. The V gene is TRBV28, the J gene TRBJ1-5; 9 positions agree with TRBD1. With 4 bases clipped from V and 4 bases from J, the junction kept 5 bases outside the gene matches. The CDR3 sequence is 15 residues long. Germline V gene sequence: CDR1 MDHEN, CDR2 SYDVKM.

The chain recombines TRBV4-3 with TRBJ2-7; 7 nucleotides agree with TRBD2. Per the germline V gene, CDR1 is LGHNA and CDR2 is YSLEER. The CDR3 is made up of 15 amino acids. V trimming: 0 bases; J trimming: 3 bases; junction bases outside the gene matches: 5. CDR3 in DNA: TGCGCCAGCAGCCAAGATCTACGGGGGGTCTACGAGCAGTACTTC. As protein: CASSQDLRGVYEQYF.

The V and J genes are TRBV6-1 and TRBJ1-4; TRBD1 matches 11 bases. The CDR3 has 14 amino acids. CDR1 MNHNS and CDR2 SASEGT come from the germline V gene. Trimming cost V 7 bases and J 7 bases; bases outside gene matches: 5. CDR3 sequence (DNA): TGTGCCAGCACCATGGACAGGGGGCTTGAAAAACTGTTTTTT. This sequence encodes CASTMDRGLEKLFF.

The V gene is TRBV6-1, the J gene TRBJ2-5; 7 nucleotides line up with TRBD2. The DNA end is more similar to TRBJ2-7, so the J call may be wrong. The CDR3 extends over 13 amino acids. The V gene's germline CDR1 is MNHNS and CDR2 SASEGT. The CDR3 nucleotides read TGTGCCAGTTGGGAGCGGGGAAACTACGAGCAGTACTTC. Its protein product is CASWERGNYEQYF.

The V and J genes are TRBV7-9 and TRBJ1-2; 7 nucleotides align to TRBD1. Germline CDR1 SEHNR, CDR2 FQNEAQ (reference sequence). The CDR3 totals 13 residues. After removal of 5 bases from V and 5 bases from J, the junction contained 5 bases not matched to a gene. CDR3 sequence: CASSLDRVYGYTF. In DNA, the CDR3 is TGTGCCAGCAGCCTTGACAGGGTTTATGGCTACACCTTC.

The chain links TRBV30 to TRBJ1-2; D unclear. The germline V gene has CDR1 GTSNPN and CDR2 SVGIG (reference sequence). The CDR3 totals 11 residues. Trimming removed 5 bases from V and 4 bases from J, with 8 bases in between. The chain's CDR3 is CAWETFYGYTF. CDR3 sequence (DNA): TGTGCCTGGGAGACTTTCTATGGCTACACCTTC.

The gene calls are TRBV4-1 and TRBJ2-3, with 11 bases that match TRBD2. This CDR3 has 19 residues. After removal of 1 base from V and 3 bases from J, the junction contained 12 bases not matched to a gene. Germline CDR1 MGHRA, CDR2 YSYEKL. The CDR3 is CASSQVSAASGGRTDTQYF. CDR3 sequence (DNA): TGCGCCAGCAGCCAAGTTTCAGCGGCTAGCGGGGGGAGGACAGATACGCAGTATTTT.

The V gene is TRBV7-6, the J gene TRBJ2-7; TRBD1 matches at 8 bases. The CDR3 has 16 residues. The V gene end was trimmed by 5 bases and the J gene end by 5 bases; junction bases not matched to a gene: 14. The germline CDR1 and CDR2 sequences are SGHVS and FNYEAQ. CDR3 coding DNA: TGTGCCAGCAGCCCCACCAACAGGGGGAGAGGGAACGAGCAGTACTTC. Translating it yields CASSPTNRGRGNEQYF.

The CDR3 sequence is CAISDTGKDNTYEQYF. As DNA, the CDR3 is TGTGCCATCAGTGACACAGGAAAAGACAATACCTACGAGCAGTACTTC. The rearrangement uses TRBV10-3 and TRBJ2-7, with a possible D match to TRBD1 (5 bases). Germline values: CDR1 ENHRY, CDR2 SYGVKD. The CDR3 is 16 amino acids. V was shortened by 3 bases and J by 2 bases, with 17 bases between the two germline ends.

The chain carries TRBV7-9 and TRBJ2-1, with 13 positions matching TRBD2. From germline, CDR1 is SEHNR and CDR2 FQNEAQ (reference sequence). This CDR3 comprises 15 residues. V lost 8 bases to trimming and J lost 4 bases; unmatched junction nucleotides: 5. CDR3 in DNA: TGTGCCAGCGCCAAGGGACTAGCGGGATACAATGAGCAGTTCTTC. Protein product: CASAKGLAGYNEQFF.

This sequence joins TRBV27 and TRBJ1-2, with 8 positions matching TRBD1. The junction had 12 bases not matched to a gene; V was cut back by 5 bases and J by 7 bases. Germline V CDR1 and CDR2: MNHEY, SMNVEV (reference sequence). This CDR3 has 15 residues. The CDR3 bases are TGTGCCAGCAGTCGCATGTTCCAGGGGGCACTTGGCTACACCTTC. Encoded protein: CASSRMFQGALGYTF.

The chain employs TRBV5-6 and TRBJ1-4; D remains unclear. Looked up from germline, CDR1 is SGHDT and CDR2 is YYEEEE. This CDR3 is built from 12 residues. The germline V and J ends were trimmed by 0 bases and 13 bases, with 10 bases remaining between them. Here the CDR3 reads CASSLDTRGLFF. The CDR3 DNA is TGTGCCAGCAGCTTGGACACTCGGGGACTGTTTTTT.

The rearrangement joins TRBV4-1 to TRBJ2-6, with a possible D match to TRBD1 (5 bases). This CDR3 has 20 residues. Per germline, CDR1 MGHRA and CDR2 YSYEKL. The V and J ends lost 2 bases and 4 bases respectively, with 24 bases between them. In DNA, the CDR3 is TGCGCCAGCAGCCAACAGACAGCTCCCTGGGGAATTGGGGGGGCCAACGTCCTGACTTTC. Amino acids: CASSQQTAPWGIGGANVLTF.

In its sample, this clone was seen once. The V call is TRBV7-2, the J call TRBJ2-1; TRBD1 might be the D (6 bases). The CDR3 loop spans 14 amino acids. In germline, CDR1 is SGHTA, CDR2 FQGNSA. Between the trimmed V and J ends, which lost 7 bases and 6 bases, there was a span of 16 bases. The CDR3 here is CASNYRDRSNEQFF. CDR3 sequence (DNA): TGTGCCAGCAACTACAGGGACCGGAGCAATGAGCAGTTCTTC.

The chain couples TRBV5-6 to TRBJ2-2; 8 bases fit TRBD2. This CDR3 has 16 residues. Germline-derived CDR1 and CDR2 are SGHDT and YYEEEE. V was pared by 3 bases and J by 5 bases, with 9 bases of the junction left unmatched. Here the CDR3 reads CASSSDGRAGTGELFF. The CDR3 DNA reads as TGTGCCAGCAGCTCCGACGGGAGGGCCGGTACCGGGGAGCTGTTTTTT.

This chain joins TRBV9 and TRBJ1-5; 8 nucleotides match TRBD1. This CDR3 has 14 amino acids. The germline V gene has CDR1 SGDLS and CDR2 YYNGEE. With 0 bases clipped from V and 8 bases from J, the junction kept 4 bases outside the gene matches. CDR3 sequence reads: CASSVAGGVEPQHF. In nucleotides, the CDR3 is TGTGCCAGCAGCGTAGCAGGGGGCGTAGAGCCCCAGCATTTT.

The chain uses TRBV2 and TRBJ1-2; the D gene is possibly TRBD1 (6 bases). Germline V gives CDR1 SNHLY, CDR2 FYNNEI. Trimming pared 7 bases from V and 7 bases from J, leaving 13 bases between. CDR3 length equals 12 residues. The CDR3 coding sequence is TGTGCCAGCATGAGGGGGGGCGGTGGCTACACCTTC. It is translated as CASMRGGGGYTF.

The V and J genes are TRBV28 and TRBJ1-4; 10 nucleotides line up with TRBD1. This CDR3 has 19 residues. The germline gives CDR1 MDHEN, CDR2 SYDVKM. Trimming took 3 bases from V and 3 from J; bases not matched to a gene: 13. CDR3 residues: CASSLPSGTGVLSNEKLFF. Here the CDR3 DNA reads TGTGCCAGCAGTTTGCCCTCCGGGACAGGGGTTTTGTCTAATGAAAAACTGTTTTTT.

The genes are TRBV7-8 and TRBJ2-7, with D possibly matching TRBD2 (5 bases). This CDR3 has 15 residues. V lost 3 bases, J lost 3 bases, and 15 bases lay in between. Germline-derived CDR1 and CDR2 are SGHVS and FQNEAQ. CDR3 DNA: TGTGCCAGCAGCTTCGCTAGGGCAGCGGTCTACGAGCAGTACTTC. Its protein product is CASSFARAAVYEQYF.

CDR3 sequence: CASSQTGRNQPQHF. Written as DNA, the CDR3 is TGTGCCAGCAGCCAGACAGGGAGAAATCAGCCCCAGCATTTT. The chain uses TRBV5-6 and TRBJ1-5, with 7 bases matching TRBD1. Germline CDR1 SGHDT, CDR2 YYEEEE. The CDR3 is made up of 14 amino acids. Germline trimming cut 4 bases from V and 4 bases from J; bases unmatched to any gene: 5.